The rows below give T cell receptor beta chains drawn from one sample of a study of T-cell memory formation after mild COVID-19. From the 5' RACE reads, TCRdb called clonotypes with MiXCR, one entry per CDR3 protein. The sample lists 350,000 or so distinct CDR3 sequences; 20% to 25% were seen once. The source material was PBMCs or a T cell subset sorted from them (not recorded which). These receptors all stem from an adult woman who had mild COVID-19 (a few samples of this study predate the infection). Cell type and time point are not known. CDR3s include the opening cysteine and the closing phenylalanine or tryptophan. D genes are given only for firm matches. Clone size is given for some rows only: seen once, a few or many times, or a class if the clone is expanded.

D	size	J	V	CDR3	DNA
TRBD1	few	TRBJ2-7	TRBV24-1	CATSDQGAYEQYF	TGTGCCACCAGTGACCAGGGGGCCTACGAGCAGTACTTC
TRBD2	NA	TRBJ2-7	TRBV6-5	CASSATPGLAGEQYF	TGTGCCAGCAGTGCGACCCCGGGACTAGCGGGGGAGCAGTACTTC
NA	NA	TRBJ2-3	TRBV18	CASSPLKDTQYF	TGTGCCAGCTCACCCCTTAAAGATACGCAGTATTTT
TRBD2	NA	TRBJ2-5	TRBV15	CATSKSPTSGEETQYF	TGTGCCACCAGCAAGAGCCCCACTAGCGGGGAAGAGACCCAGTACTTC
TRBD2	few	TRBJ2-3	TRBV7-9	CASSPSAVIGGRRDTQYF	TGTGCCAGCAGCCCGTCGGCCGTGATTGGCGGGAGAAGAGATACGCAGTATTTT
NA	few	TRBJ1-5	TRBV7-2	CASSDRALGNQPQHF	TGTGCCAGCAGCGACCGGGCCCTAGGCAATCAGCCCCAGCATTTT
NA	NA	TRBJ2-7	TRBV29-1	CSVLLETSQNEQYF	TGCAGCGTCCTGCTGGAGACCTCTCAGAACGAGCAGTACTTC
NA	few	TRBJ1-5	TRBV29-1	CSGAHKQPQHF	TGCAGCGGGGCTCATAAGCAGCCCCAGCATTTT
NA	NA	TRBJ2-1	TRBV5-1	CASSLDTNNEQFF	TGCGCCAGCAGCTTGGACACTAACAATGAGCAGTTCTTC
NA	NA	TRBJ1-1	TRBV15	CATSRDTGMNTEAFF	TGTGCCACCAGCAGAGACACGGGCATGAACACTGAAGCTTTCTTT
NA	NA	TRBJ1-1	TRBV30	CAWSVERGANTEAFF	TGTGCCTGGAGTGTAGAACGGGGGGCGAACACTGAAGCTTTCTTT
NA	few	TRBJ2-7	TRBV6-2/TRBV6-3	CASSAGRGYEQYF	TGTGCCAGCAGTGCTGGTAGGGGCTACGAGCAGTACTTC
TRBD1	NA	TRBJ2-1	TRBV11-2	CASSYQGAGEQFF	TGTGCCAGCAGCTATCAGGGGGCCGGTGAGCAGTTCTTC
TRBD2	few	TRBJ2-5	TRBV6-1	CASSTIGLAGFQETQYF	TGTGCCAGCAGTACTATAGGACTAGCGGGGTTCCAAGAGACCCAGTACTTC
TRBD1	NA	TRBJ1-6	TRBV5-6	CASSLEDRGGSPLHF	TGTGCCAGCAGCTTGGAGGACAGGGGAGGCTCACCCCTCCACTTT
NA	few	TRBJ1-1	TRBV7-2	CASSPRPTNTEAFF	TGTGCCAGCAGCCCCCGACCGACGAACACTGAAGCTTTCTTT
NA	NA	TRBJ1-2	TRBV10-3	CAISEWERRAGYTF	TGTGCCATCAGTGAGTGGGAACGGCGGGCTGGCTACACCTTC
TRBD1	NA	TRBJ2-5	TRBV7-8	CASSFTHRTGGAETQYF	TGTGCCAGCAGCTTCACACACCGGACAGGGGGGGCAGAGACCCAGTACTTC
NA	NA	TRBJ1-1	TRBV20-1	CSASPAGRTEAFF	TGCAGTGCTAGCCCTGCTGGGCGGACTGAAGCTTTCTTT
NA	few	TRBJ2-3	TRBV6-6	CASSYSKAVGTDTQYF	TGTGCCAGCAGTTACTCGAAAGCGGTCGGCACAGATACGCAGTATTTT
NA	few	TRBJ2-3	TRBV18	CASSPGGQSTDTQYF	TGTGCCAGCTCACCAGGGGGCCAAAGCACAGATACGCAGTATTTT
NA	NA	TRBJ1-2	TRBV4-3	CASSQEQPAYGYTF	TGCGCCAGCAGCCAAGAACAGCCCGCCTATGGCTACACCTTC
TRBD1	few	TRBJ1-1	TRBV7-9	CASSPIQGVDTEAFF	TGTGCCAGCAGCCCAATACAGGGGGTGGACACTGAAGCTTTCTTT
NA	many	TRBJ2-1	TRBV7-3	CASSPRGGRWNEQFF	TGTGCCAGCAGCCCAAGGGGGGGGAGGTGGAATGAGCAGTTCTTC
NA	NA	TRBJ1-4	TRBV5-5	CASSPGSQRVNEKLFF	TGTGCCAGCAGCCCTGGGAGTCAACGGGTTAATGAAAAACTGTTTTTT
TRBD2	many	TRBJ2-5	TRBV5-1	CASSFGLAQAETQYF	TGCGCCAGCAGCTTCGGACTAGCGCAGGCAGAGACCCAGTACTTC
TRBD2	once	TRBJ2-2	TRBV11-2	CASSSGLAGFTGELFF	TGTGCCAGCAGCTCGGGACTAGCGGGGTTCACCGGGGAGCTGTTTTTT
TRBD1	NA	TRBJ1-5	TRBV29-1	CSVAPQGANQPQHF	TGCAGCGTCGCGCCACAGGGGGCGAATCAGCCCCAGCATTTT
TRBD2	NA	TRBJ2-1	TRBV11-2	CASRPTSGKVNEQFF	TGTGCCAGCAGACCTACTAGCGGGAAAGTCAATGAGCAGTTCTTC
NA	NA	TRBJ2-5	TRBV5-4	CASSLEEAPGETQYF	TGTGCCAGCAGCTTGGAAGAGGCTCCGGGGGAGACCCAGTACTTC
TRBD2	NA	TRBJ2-1	TRBV7-2	CASSLPGAGTSGRSSSYNEQFF	TGTGCCAGCAGCCTCCCGGGGGCGGGGACTAGCGGGAGATCGAGCTCCTACAATGAGCAGTTCTTC
TRBD1	few	TRBJ2-1	TRBV9	CASGTGGKGEYNEQFF	TGTGCCAGCGGGACAGGGGGCAAGGGGGAATACAATGAGCAGTTCTTC
NA	NA	TRBJ2-5	TRBV4-2	CASSQVAGETQYF	TGTGCCAGCAGCCAAGTAGCTGGAGAGACCCAGTACTTC
NA	NA	TRBJ1-5	TRBV7-9	CASSPASGGAGQPQHF	TGTGCCAGCAGCCCTGCCTCGGGGGGGGCTGGTCAGCCCCAGCATTTT
TRBD1	NA	TRBJ1-1	TRBV7-3	CASSLTPTGRKNQAEAFF	TGTGCCAGCAGCTTAACCCCGACAGGGAGGAAGAATCAAGCTGAAGCTTTCTTT
NA	once	TRBJ2-5	TRBV6-2/TRBV6-3	CASRMTGVETQYF	TGTGCCAGCAGGATGACTGGGGTGGAGACCCAGTACTTC
NA	NA	TRBJ2-1	TRBV5-6	CASSFVGENEQFF	TGTGCCAGCAGCTTCGTAGGAGAGAATGAGCAGTTCTTC
TRBD2	NA	TRBJ2-5	TRBV3-1	CASIQRGNQETQYF	TGTGCCAGCATCCAGCGGGGGAATCAAGAGACCCAGTACTTC
NA	NA	TRBJ2-3	TRBV29-1	CSAEGSPTDTQYF	TGCAGCGCCGAAGGCAGCCCCACAGATACGCAGTATTTT
TRBD1	few	TRBJ2-3	TRBV10-3	CAISNRGPSTDTQYF	TGTGCCATCAGCAACAGGGGGCCCAGCACAGATACGCAGTATTTT
NA	few	TRBJ1-5	TRBV2	CASSELGKAPQHF	TGTGCCAGCAGTGAACTGGGGAAAGCGCCCCAGCATTTT
NA	NA	TRBJ2-3	TRBV5-4	CASSLGLNSVPDTQYF	TGTGCCAGCAGCTTGGGACTAAATTCAGTCCCAGATACGCAGTATTTT
NA	NA	TRBJ1-1	TRBV24-1	CATSGDTGEAFF	TGTGCCACCAGTGGGGACACTGGAGAAGCTTTCTTT
NA	NA	TRBJ2-7	TRBV7-2	CASSFLATHEQYF	TGTGCCAGCAGCTTCCTAGCAACGCACGAGCAGTACTTC
NA	many	TRBJ1-2	TRBV5-1	CASSLVGTNNKSYTF	TGCGCCAGCAGCTTGGTTGGGACAAACAATAAGAGCTACACCTTC
TRBD2	NA	TRBJ2-3	TRBV6-5	CASSPRAGAYTDTQYF	TGTGCCAGCAGCCCCCGGGCGGGAGCGTACACAGATACGCAGTATTTT
NA	NA	TRBJ2-1	TRBV29-1	CSGERYNEQFF	TGCAGCGGGGAGCGGTACAATGAGCAGTTCTTC
TRBD2	many	TRBJ2-7	TRBV4-3	CASSTQAGREVDF	TGCGCCAGCAGCACCCAGGCAGGGAGGGAAGTAGACTTC
NA	NA	TRBJ2-1	TRBV21-1	CASFSGAGNRVNEQFF	TGTGCCAGCTTCTCTGGCGCGGGGAATAGGGTCAATGAGCAGTTCTTC
NA	NA	TRBJ1-4	TRBV10-3	CAISESMAEKLFF	TGTGCCATCAGTGAGTCCATGGCTGAAAAACTGTTTTTT
NA	few	TRBJ2-2	TRBV30	CAWTDLAGELFF	TGTGCCTGGACAGACCTAGCCGGGGAGCTGTTTTTT
TRBD2	few	TRBJ2-7	TRBV11-3	CASSVPGTSAYEQYF	TGTGCCAGCAGCGTGCCCGGGACTAGCGCCTACGAGCAGTACTTC
NA	NA	TRBJ1-5	TRBV6-1	CASSLLHSRSQHF	TGTGCCAGCAGCCTGCTCCATAGCAGGTCCCAGCATTTT